This section outlines one TCR beta chain sequence together with its context. Its matching antigen is unknown. CDR1 and CDR2 from the germline V gene are SGHVS and FNYEAQ. This CDR3 comprises 15 residues. Trimming took off 4 bases at V and 0 bases at J, with 10 bases between the two ends. This entry belongs to a study of OX40 agonist ivuxolimab in advanced cancers. Study-wide context: In this cohort, patients received ivuxolimab, an agonistic anti-OX40 (CD134) antibody. In three patients, partial responses were observed, one with hepatocellular carcinoma and two with cutaneous melanoma. Findings of the study overall: In the expanded peripheral T cells, antigen specificity was never determined.

The repertoire was sequenced with immunoSEQ multiplex PCR; TCRdb's copy has only in-frame clones and lacks some. The sample shows around 64,000 clones, 75% to 90% of them seen only once. Sequenced here: CD4+ or CD8+ T cells sorted from blood, sampled in a trial of the OX40 agonist ivuxolimab. The V and J genes are TRBV7-6 and TRBJ1-3; no definite D call. The TCR was taken from an adult with an advanced solid tumor such as melanoma, head and neck, liver or kidney cancer. CDR3 region: CASSSPRVSGNTIYF. In DNA form, the CDR3 reads TGTGCCAGCAGCTCCCCGCGTGTCTCTGGAAACACCATATATTTT.